This entry lists 7 T cell receptor beta chains sequenced from one sample in a study of T cell repertoires in cytomegalovirus infection. Their specific antigens are unknown. TCRdb analysed the reads with MiXCR anew, one entry per CDR3 protein. This sample has about 920,000 distinct CDR3 sequences, with 31% found just once. This specimen was cultured CD8+ T cells from PBMCs, taken from culture after CMV antigen stimulation. The source is a human donor in good health (CMV status not recorded). Some clones in this sample may be carry-over from other donors' samples.

The chain employs TRBV6-8 and TRBJ1-2; D unresolved. The V gene's germline CDR1 is MNHGY and CDR2 SAAAGT. The V gene lost 4 bases and the J gene lost 6 bases, with 9 bases spanning the gap. This CDR3 is 12 amino acids long. CDR3 DNA: TGTGCCAGCAGTTCCTGGTCGGATGGCTACACCTTC. This sequence encodes CASSSWSDGYTF.

As regards this clonotype: A much larger clone lies one base from this, so it may be a read error. This rearrangement joins TRBV11-3 to TRBJ2-2; a weak D match, TRBD1 (6 bases). This CDR3 has 15 residues. Germline CDR1 is SGHNT and CDR2 is YENEEA. V was shortened by 2 bases and J by 7 bases, with 14 bases between the two germline ends. In nucleotides, the CDR3 is TGTGCCAGCAGCTTACGGCCAGGGGATGGCGGGGAGCTGTTTTTT. Protein: CASSLRPGDGGELFF.

This clonotype was seen more than once but under ten times. The chain couples TRBV5-8 to TRBJ2-7; 8 nucleotides match TRBD1. The ends lost 4 bases at V and 6 bases at J; junction bases unmatched: 12. Germline V gives CDR1 SGHTS, CDR2 YDEGEE. This CDR3 is built from 15 residues. In DNA form, the CDR3 reads TGTGCCAGCAGCCCAGGACAGGGTAATAAGGTCGAGCAGTACTTC. Amino acids: CASSPGQGNKVEQYF. The full variable domain, in which reference TRBV5-8 and TRBJ2-7 provide the parts outside the CDR3, is EAGVTQSPTHLIKTRGQQATLRCSPISGHTSVYWYQQALGLGLQFLLWYDEGEERNRGNFPPRFSGRQFPNYSSELNVNALELEDSALYLCASSPGQGNKVEQYFGPGTRLTVT.

This rearrangement joins TRBV7-4 to TRBJ2-7; 7 positions agree with TRBD1. Germline assignment: CDR1 SGHVT and CDR2 SQSDAQ. The CDR3 covers 15 residues. Trimming took 4 bases from V and 2 from J; bases not matched to a gene: 8. The CDR3 is CASSSSRDRPYEQYV. For the CDR3, the DNA is TGTGCCAGCAGCTCCTCCCGGGACAGACCCTACGAGCAGTACGTC.

The chain couples TRBV27 to TRBJ1-1; D not certain. Trimming took 3 bases from V and 5 from J, leaving 16 bases between them. Germline V gene data show CDR1 as MNHEY and CDR2 as SMNVEV (reference sequence). The CDR3 has 15 residues. In DNA, the CDR3 is TGTGCCAGCAGTTTCTCGGATTATCGGTCGACTGAAGCTTTCTTT. Amino acid sequence: CASSFSDYRSTEAFF.

With respect to this clonotype: Compared with germline, one end of the junction differs, possibly owing to a read error. V usage is TRBV7-9 and J usage is TRBJ1-2, with D tentatively TRBD1 (6 bases). The CDR3 sequence is 11 residues long. Germline values: CDR1 SEHNR, CDR2 FQNEAQ (reference sequence). The CDR3 DNA reads TGTGCCAGCAGCTTAGCCCCTGGACAGAGTTTC. Translated: CASSLAPGQSF.

This clonotype was observed a handful of times. As DNA, the CDR3 is TGCAGTGCTAGAGGCCTAGCGGGGGGGCCCGGGGAGCTGTTTTTT. As protein: CSARGLAGGPGELFF. The chain uses TRBV20-1 and TRBJ2-2, with 12 bases aligning to TRBD2. CDR1 is DFQATT, CDR2 SNEGSKA, per germline (reference sequence). This CDR3 spans 15 amino acids. Trimming took 1 base from V and 6 from J; bases not matched to a gene: 3.